The present T cell receptor (beta chain) was sequenced within a study of shared clonotypes between healthy human individuals. Overall study results and limits: The study generally estimated greater richness for naive than memory subsets. It was only blood that was sampled, and tissue repertoires likely differ.

Germline CDR1 and CDR2: LNHDA and SQIVND (reference sequence). The CDR3 spans 19 residues. With 8 bases removed from V and 0 bases from J, the gap between germline ends came to 28 bases. As to this clone: Its specificity is unknown.

The table came from immunoSEQ multiplex PCR; TCRdb's copy has only in-frame clones and leaves some out. The sample includes roughly 520,000 clones, roughly 95% of them seen just once. This rearrangement joins TRBV19 to TRBJ1-1, with D perhaps matching TRBD1 (5 bases). The TCR was taken from a woman in her twenties or thirties in good health. The sequenced material came from naive CD4+ T cells sorted from blood. The subset is: CD45RA+ positively selected. This CDR3 is CASLGGRTRITGLNTEAFF. Here the CDR3 DNA reads TGTGCCAGTCTTGGTGGTAGGACACGCATAACGGGACTGAACACTGAAGCTTTCTTT.